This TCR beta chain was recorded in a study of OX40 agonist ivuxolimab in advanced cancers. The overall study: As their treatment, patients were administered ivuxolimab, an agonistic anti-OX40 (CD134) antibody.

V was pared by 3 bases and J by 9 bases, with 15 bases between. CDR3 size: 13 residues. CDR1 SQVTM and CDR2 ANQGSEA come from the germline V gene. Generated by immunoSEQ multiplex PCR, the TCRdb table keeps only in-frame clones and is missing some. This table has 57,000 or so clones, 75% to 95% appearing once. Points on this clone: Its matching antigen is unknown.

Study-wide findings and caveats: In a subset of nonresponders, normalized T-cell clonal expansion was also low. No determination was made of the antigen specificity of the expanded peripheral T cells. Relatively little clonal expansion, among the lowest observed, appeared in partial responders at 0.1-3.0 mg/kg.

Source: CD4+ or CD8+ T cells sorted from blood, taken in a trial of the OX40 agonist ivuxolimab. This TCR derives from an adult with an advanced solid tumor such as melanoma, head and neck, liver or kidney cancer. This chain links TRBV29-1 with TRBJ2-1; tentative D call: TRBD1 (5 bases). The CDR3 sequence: CSVEGPLKSEQFF. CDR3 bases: TGCAGCGTTGAGGGGCCGTTGAAAAGTGAGCAGTTCTTC.